This T cell receptor beta chain is drawn from a study of blood T cell repertoires in COVID-19. Looking at the study overall: From the United States, Italy and Spain came samples of acute and convalescent COVID-19. PBMCs, B-cell-depleted T cells, or T cells were the source of the cDNA or gDNA that made up the material.

The CDR3 sequence is 14 residues long. J lost 10 bases, V lost 3 bases, and 9 bases had no gene match. The germline CDR1 and CDR2 sequences are SNHLY and FYNNEI. Original processing notes: Cell counts per sample came from amplifying reference gene primers. Sequenced by immunoSEQ multiplex PCR; TCRdb stores in-frame clones only, minus some. The DNA gave D and trimming, while V, J and clone size come from that table. The sample includes 240,000 or so clones, approximately 80% of them seen just once. Sequencing was done on a sample of peripheral blood. This clonotype was obtained from a woman between 18 and 29 years old with acute or convalescent COVID-19. J is TRBJ1-1 and V is TRBV2; 9 nucleotides agree with TRBD1. The CDR3 sequence is CASSDRDRALAAFF. CDR3 sequence (DNA): TGTGCCAGCAGTGACCGGGACAGGGCTTTGGCAGCTTTCTTT.